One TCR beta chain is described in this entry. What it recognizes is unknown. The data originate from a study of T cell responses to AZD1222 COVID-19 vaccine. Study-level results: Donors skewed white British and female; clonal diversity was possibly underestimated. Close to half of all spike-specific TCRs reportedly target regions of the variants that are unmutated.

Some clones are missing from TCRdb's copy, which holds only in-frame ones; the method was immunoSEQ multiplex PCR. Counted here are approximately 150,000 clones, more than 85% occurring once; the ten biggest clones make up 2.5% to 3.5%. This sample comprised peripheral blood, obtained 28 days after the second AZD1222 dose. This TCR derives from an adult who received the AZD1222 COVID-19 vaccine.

For the CDR3, the DNA is TGTGCCATCCGGGGGGGGGAGACCCAGTACTTC. It translates to CAIRGGETQYF. This chain links TRBV2 with TRBJ2-5; the match to TRBD2 covers 8 bases. V lost 10 bases to trimming and J lost 5 bases; unmatched junction nucleotides: 3. Germline CDR1 reads SNHLY; CDR2 reads FYNNEI. The CDR3 spans 11 residues.